The sample holds many counts of the clone carrying this T cell receptor beta chain. The antigen remains unidentified. CDR1 is KGHDR and CDR2 is SFDVKD in the germline V gene. The ends were cut back, 2 bases at V and 6 bases at J, with 18 bases in the middle. CDR3 length equals 16 residues. Time point in this sample: newly diagnosed GD, antithyroid drugs for less than 3 months. PBMC-extracted RNA yielded the TCR library. The sample comes from a study of regulatory T cells in long-lasting Graves disease. As for the study in general: Graves' cases, newly diagnosed, had used antithyroid drugs under 3 months.

Study results and caveats: Sampling was limited to peripheral blood rather than thyroid tissue.

Researchers made TCR beta libraries by using iRepertoire HTBI primers and running Arm-PCR on CDR3 regions. TCRdb passed the multiplex PCR reads through MiXCR, listing each CDR3 protein once. The sample lists about 240,000 distinct CDR3 sequences, about 19% occurring once. This clonotype was sampled from a female donor with Graves disease. The rearrangement joins TRBV24-1 to TRBJ1-1; tentative D call: TRBD1 (6 bases). The sequenced sample was peripheral blood mononuclear cells (PBMCs), obtained at new diagnosis, from a patient treated with antithyroid drugs. The CDR3 is CATSDSALGGGAEAFF. The CDR3 nucleotides read TGTGCCACCAGTGATTCTGCCTTAGGGGGAGGGGCTGAAGCTTTCTTT.